This T cell receptor (beta chain) came from a study of tissue T cells after allogeneic stem cell transplantation. Study-wide findings and caveats: This small cohort was clinically heterogeneous, and sampling depth was a limitation. Tissue-detected TCR repertoire was only partly captured by blood and spleen T cells.

The sample holds one count of this clone. Its antigen is not known. The germline and genes are mouse ones. With the read ending 1 residue before the CDR3 end, the germline J gene is used to fill in that end. There are 12 residues in the CDR3. The V and J ends lost 7 bases and 6 bases respectively, with 14 bases between them. Germline V CDR1 and CDR2: NSHNY, SYGAGN. The time point was: mouse harvest day 7 after allogeneic transplant. Each mouse received 10^7 T-cell-depleted marrow cells plus 10^6 splenic CD5+ T cells by tail vein. Only in-frame clones appear in the TCRdb table, and some are missing; sequencing was by immunoSEQ multiplex PCR. Among roughly 7,500 clones listed, about 47% were seen once.

The sequence was collected from a female BALB/c mouse given C57BL/6 T cells with graft-versus-host disease after an allogeneic hematopoietic cell transplant. The sample taken for sequencing was lymph node tissue. V usage is TRBV13-1 and J usage is TRBJ2-7, with D possibly being TRBD1 (6 bases). The sequenced part of the CDR3 DNA is TGTGCCAGCGGTGTCACAGGGTTTGAACAGTAC. Protein product: CASGVTGFEQY. The complete CDR3 sequence is CASGVTGFEQYF.